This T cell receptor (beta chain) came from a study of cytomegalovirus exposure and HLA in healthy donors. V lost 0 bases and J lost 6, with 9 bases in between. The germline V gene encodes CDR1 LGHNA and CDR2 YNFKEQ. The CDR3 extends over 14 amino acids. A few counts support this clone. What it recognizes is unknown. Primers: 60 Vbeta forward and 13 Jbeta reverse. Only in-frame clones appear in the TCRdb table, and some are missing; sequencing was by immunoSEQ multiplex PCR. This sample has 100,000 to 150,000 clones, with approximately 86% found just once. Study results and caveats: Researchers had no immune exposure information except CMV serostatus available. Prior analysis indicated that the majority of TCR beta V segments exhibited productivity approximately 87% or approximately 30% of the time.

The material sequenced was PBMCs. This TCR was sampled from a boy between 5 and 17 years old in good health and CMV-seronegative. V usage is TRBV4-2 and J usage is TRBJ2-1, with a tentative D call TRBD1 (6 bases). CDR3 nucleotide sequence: TGTGCCAGCAGCCAAGATTTACAGGGCAATGAGCAGTTCTTC. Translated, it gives CASSQDLQGNEQFF.